A single T cell receptor (beta chain) is shown here with its context. Its cognate antigen is unknown. This CDR3 is 16 amino acids long. Trimming cost V 5 bases and J 5 bases, with 21 bases left between them. Germline V gene sequence: CDR1 SGHTA, CDR2 FQGNSA. All donors qualified as healthy HIV-negative adults and had experienced no recent acute infections or vaccinations. This sample stems from a study of shared clonotypes between healthy human individuals. General observations from the study: Relative to clonotypes present in all four donors, those not shared had lower generation probabilities. Sampling was confined to blood; repertoires within tissues likely differ. A few donors held 4.5% to 5% of naive CD4 clonotypes in common.

TCRdb's copy holds only in-frame clones and misses some; the assay was immunoSEQ multiplex PCR. The sample lists about 2.4 million clones, 93% occurring once. The chain recombines TRBV7-2 with TRBJ2-5, with D perhaps TRBD2 (7 bases). This receptor was taken from a young man in good health. Some clones in this sample may be carry-over from other donors' samples. What was sequenced was naive CD4+ T cells from PBMCs. Subset meaning: CD45RA+ positively selected. As DNA, the CDR3 is TGTGCCAGCAGCGCCCACCCGGGGGCGGGGGCCGAGACCCAGTACTTC. Encoded protein: CASSAHPGAGAETQYF.